A single sample is the source of the 9 T cell receptor beta chains below, sequenced in a study of T cell responses to AZD1222 COVID-19 vaccine. Only in-frame clones appear in the TCRdb table, and some are missing; sequencing was by immunoSEQ multiplex PCR. The table records about 83,000 clones, about 91% of them present only once. The sequenced sample was peripheral blood, obtained 28 days after the second AZD1222 dose. The receptors were gathered from an adult who received the AZD1222 COVID-19 vaccine.

V usage is TRBV9 and J usage is TRBJ2-7, with 11 nucleotides matching TRBD2. V was clipped by 4 bases and J by 9 bases; unmatched bases: 24. This CDR3 is 19 amino acids long. Germline values: CDR1 SGDLS, CDR2 YYNGEE. CDR3 amino acids: CASSLVGGLAALVGPWQYF. The CDR3 coding sequence is TGTGCCAGCAGCCTCGTGGGGGGACTAGCGGCCCTGGTCGGGCCTTGGCAGTACTTC.

About this clone itself: Compared with germline, one end of the junction differs, possibly owing to a read error. CDR3 nucleotide sequence: TGTGCCAGCAGGGGGGGCCTCAGGACAGGGGCCCTTTTT. Its protein is CASRGGLRTGALF. The chain recombines TRBV2 with TRBJ2-3; 9 nucleotides line up with TRBD1. Germline lookup yields CDR1 SNHLY and CDR2 FYNNEI. This CDR3 has 13 residues.

This rearrangement joins TRBV6-5 to TRBJ2-5; no definite D call. The CDR3 is 14 residues long. Trimming removed 6 bases from V and 2 bases from J, with 13 bases in between. The germline V gene has CDR1 MNHEY and CDR2 SVGAGI. The CDR3 reads CASSPGPNQETQYF. The DNA for the CDR3 is TGTGCCAGCAGCCCCGGACCGAATCAAGAGACCCAGTACTTC.

This chain connects TRBV4-1 to TRBJ2-1, with 10 nucleotides matching TRBD1. In germline, CDR1 is MGHRA, CDR2 YSYEKL. J lost 8 bases, V lost 3 bases, and 7 bases had no gene match. The CDR3 totals 15 residues. The CDR3 region has the DNA TGCGCCAGCAGCCACCTGGGACAGGGGTTGGATGAGCAGTTCTTC. It translates to CASSHLGQGLDEQFF.

This chain joins TRBV15 and TRBJ2-1; possible D gene TRBD1, 5 bases. The CDR3 consists of 13 residues. The germline CDR1 and CDR2 sequences are LNHNV and YYDKDF (reference sequence). Trimming removed 3 bases at V and 12 bases at J, with 15 bases between. The DNA of the CDR3 is TGTGCCACCAGCAGGGAGACAGACGCCGGGCAGTTCTTC. Amino acids: CATSRETDAGQFF.

The rearrangement links TRBV7-9 to TRBJ1-2, with D tentatively TRBD1 (5 bases). CDR3 length equals 13 residues. Per the germline V gene, CDR1 is SEHNR and CDR2 is FQNEAQ (reference sequence). Trimming shortened V by 1 base and J by 2 bases, and 5 bases separated the two germline ends. The CDR3 protein is CASSLGQNYGYTF. In nucleotides, the CDR3 is TGTGCCAGCAGCTTAGGACAGAACTATGGCTACACCTTC.

This rearrangement joins TRBV11-3 to TRBJ2-3; weak D call: TRBD2 (5 bases). The V gene's germline CDR1 is SGHNT and CDR2 YENEEA. The CDR3 contains 14 residues. Between the trimmed V and J ends, which lost 5 bases and 2 bases, there was a span of 11 bases. This chain's CDR3 is CASSVTGYTDTQYF. The CDR3 DNA reads as TGTGCCAGCAGCGTCACGGGGTACACAGATACGCAGTATTTT. Looking up the rest from reference TRBV11-3 and TRBJ2-3 gives the full variable domain: EAGVVQSPRYKIIEKKQPVAFWCNPISGHNTLYWYLQNLGQGPELLIRYENEEAVDDSQLPKDRFSAERLKGVDSTLKIQPAELGDSAVYLCASSVTGYTDTQYFGPGTRLTVL.

The chain joins TRBV18 to TRBJ2-5; maybe TRBD2 (6 bases). Germline V CDR1 and CDR2: KGHSH, LQKENI. This CDR3 has 13 amino acids. The V gene lost 6 bases and the J gene lost 6 bases, with 14 bases spanning the gap. The CDR3 loop is CASSEGTAKTQYF. Here the CDR3 DNA reads TGTGCCAGCTCGGAGGGGACGGCGAAGACCCAGTACTTC.

This clone was recorded once. Here the CDR3 omits its conserved ending phenylalanine or tryptophan, so a read error is the likely source. The DNA is omitted, as the CDR3 cannot be located on it reliably, and the CDR3 follows TCRdb's listing. V is TRBV12-5 and J is TRBJ1-2; TRBD1 is taken as the D call from the table, unchecked against the DNA. The germline gives CDR1 LGHNT, CDR2 FRNRAP. The length of the CDR3 is 9 amino acids, counting both ends. CDR3 sequence: CASGLEQGA.